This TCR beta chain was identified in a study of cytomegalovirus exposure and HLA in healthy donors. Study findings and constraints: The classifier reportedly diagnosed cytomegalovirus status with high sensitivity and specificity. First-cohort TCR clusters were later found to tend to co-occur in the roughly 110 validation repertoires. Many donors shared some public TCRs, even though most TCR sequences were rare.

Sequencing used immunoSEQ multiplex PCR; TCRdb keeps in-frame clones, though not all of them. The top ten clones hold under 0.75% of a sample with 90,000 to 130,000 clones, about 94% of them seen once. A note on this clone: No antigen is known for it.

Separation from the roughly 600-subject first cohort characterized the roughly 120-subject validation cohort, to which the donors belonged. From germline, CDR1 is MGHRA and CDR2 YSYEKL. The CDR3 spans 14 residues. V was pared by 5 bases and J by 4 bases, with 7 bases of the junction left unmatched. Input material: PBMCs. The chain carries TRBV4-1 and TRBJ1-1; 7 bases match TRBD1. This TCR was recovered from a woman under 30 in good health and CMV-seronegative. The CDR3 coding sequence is TGCGCCAGCAGCGGACCAGGGGGAGGCACTGAAGCTTTCTTT. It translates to CASSGPGGGTEAFF.